Listed below are T cell receptor beta chains from one sample, sequenced in a study of T cells in tumors after PD-1 blockade. Profiled with immunoSEQ multiplex PCR; TCRdb holds only in-frame clones, not every one. The sample includes about 59,000 clones, roughly 78% of them seen just once. The sample in question was PBMCs, obtained before anti-PD-1 treatment. The receptors derive from a human donor with basal cell carcinoma. CDR3s include the opening cysteine and the closing phenylalanine or tryptophan. Fields, in order: clone size, CDR3 length, V gene, J gene, D gene, CDR3 DNA, CDR3 protein. D genes are given only for firm matches. Only part of the rows carry a size: once, few, many, or a class if the clone is expanded.

abundance: -
len: 13
v_gene: TRBV7-9
j_gene: TRBJ1-4
d_gene: -
CDR3nt: TGTGCCAGCAGCTTTGAGGGAAAAGAAAAACTGTTTTTT
CDR3aa: CASSFEGKEKLFF

abundance: once
len: 17
v_gene: TRBV6-6
j_gene: TRBJ2-3
d_gene: TRBD2
CDR3nt: TGTGCCAGCAGTCTAAGGACTAGCGGGGGGGGAACAGATACGCAGTATTTT
CDR3aa: CASSLRTSGGGTDTQYF

abundance: -
len: 16
v_gene: TRBV11-3
j_gene: TRBJ1-4
d_gene: TRBD1
CDR3nt: TGTGCCAGCAGCTCAATTGGACAGGGGAATAATGAAAAACTGTTTTTT
CDR3aa: CASSSIGQGNNEKLFF

abundance: -
len: 13
v_gene: TRBV19
j_gene: TRBJ1-4
d_gene: -
CDR3nt: TGTGCCAGTAGTATAGTGGCCTATGAAAAACTGTTTTTT
CDR3aa: CASSIVAYEKLFF

abundance: -
len: 14
v_gene: TRBV29-1
j_gene: TRBJ2-1
d_gene: -
CDR3nt: TGCAGCGGGGTCATAGGGCCTTCCTACAATGAGCAGTTCTTC
CDR3aa: CSGVIGPSYNEQFF

abundance: -
len: 20
v_gene: TRBV9
j_gene: TRBJ2-3
d_gene: TRBD2
CDR3nt: TGTGCCAGCAGCCTCGGGACTAGCGGGGGGGCGGGCTTGGGCACAGATACGCAGTATTTT
CDR3aa: CASSLGTSGGAGLGTDTQYF

abundance: -
len: 15
v_gene: TRBV27
j_gene: TRBJ2-1
d_gene: TRBD1
CDR3nt: TGTGCCAGCAGTATAAACAGGGGGCGCGGCAATGAGCAGTTCTTC
CDR3aa: CASSINRGRGNEQFF

abundance: -
len: 14
v_gene: TRBV4-2
j_gene: TRBJ2-5
d_gene: -
CDR3nt: TGTGCCAGCAGCCAAGCTACAGAGGCCGAGACCCAGTACTTC
CDR3aa: CASSQATEAETQYF

abundance: -
len: 17
v_gene: TRBV5-4
j_gene: TRBJ1-2
d_gene: -
CDR3nt: TGTGCCAGCAGCGCGGTCGGAGGGGCGCGAGGAGGCTATGGCTACACCTTC
CDR3aa: CASSAVGGARGGYGYTF

abundance: -
len: 14
v_gene: TRBV3-1/TRBV3-2
j_gene: TRBJ1-2
d_gene: TRBD1
CDR3nt: TGTGCCAGCAGCCACTTGGACAGGGCGTTTGGCTACACCTTC
CDR3aa: CASSHLDRAFGYTF

abundance: -
len: 14
v_gene: TRBV2
j_gene: TRBJ1-2
d_gene: -
CDR3nt: TGTGCCAGCAGTCCGTCGGGACCCGACTATGGCTACACCTTC
CDR3aa: CASSPSGPDYGYTF

abundance: -
len: 13
v_gene: TRBV11-3
j_gene: TRBJ2-7
d_gene: TRBD1
CDR3nt: TGTGCCAGCAGTGGGACAGGTTCCTACGAGCAGTACTTC
CDR3aa: CASSGTGSYEQYF

abundance: -
len: 15
v_gene: TRBV14
j_gene: TRBJ1-1
d_gene: -
CDR3nt: TGTGCCAGCAGCCAAGATCTGTCATTCAGCACTGAAGCTTTCTTT
CDR3aa: CASSQDLSFSTEAFF

abundance: once
len: 11
v_gene: TRBV12-3/TRBV12-4
j_gene: TRBJ2-7
d_gene: -
CDR3nt: TGTGCCAGCACCCCCTCCTGGGAGCAGTACTTC
CDR3aa: CASTPSWEQYF

abundance: -
len: 15
v_gene: TRBV5-4
j_gene: TRBJ1-1
d_gene: -
CDR3nt: TGTGCCAGCAGCTTGGGGCGGGGGAAGAACACTGAAGCTTTCTTT
CDR3aa: CASSLGRGKNTEAFF

abundance: few
len: 15
v_gene: TRBV9
j_gene: TRBJ2-5
d_gene: -
CDR3nt: TGTGCCAGCACCGCTTCGGGGGAACCCAAAGAGACCCAGTACTTC
CDR3aa: CASTASGEPKETQYF

abundance: -
len: 13
v_gene: TRBV4-1
j_gene: TRBJ2-1
d_gene: -
CDR3nt: TGCGCCAGCAGCCAAGATGAAGGGTGGTGGCAGTTCTTC
CDR3aa: CASSQDEGWWQFF

abundance: few
len: 14
v_gene: TRBV2
j_gene: TRBJ1-4
d_gene: -
CDR3nt: TGTGCCAGCAGCGAGAGGGGGGTGTCGGAAAAACTGTTTTTT
CDR3aa: CASSERGVSEKLFF

abundance: -
len: 17
v_gene: TRBV4-2
j_gene: TRBJ2-5
d_gene: TRBD2
CDR3nt: TGTGCCAGCAGCCAAGAATACCGGCGGGGGGGCCGGGAGACCCAGTACTTC
CDR3aa: CASSQEYRRGGRETQYF

abundance: few
len: 13
v_gene: TRBV5-6
j_gene: TRBJ1-1
d_gene: -
CDR3nt: TGTGCCAGCAGCTTGAGATACAAGACTGAAGCTTTCTTT
CDR3aa: CASSLRYKTEAFF

abundance: once
len: 18
v_gene: TRBV18
j_gene: TRBJ2-6
d_gene: TRBD1
CDR3nt: TGTGCCAGCTCACCACTGGAGGCAGGGGGCTCTGGGGCCAACGTCCTGACTTTC
CDR3aa: CASSPLEAGGSGANVLTF

abundance: -
len: 15
v_gene: TRBV10-3
j_gene: TRBJ2-7
d_gene: TRBD1
CDR3nt: TGTGCCATCAGGGGACAGGGCGGCGGCTCCTACGAGCAGTACTTC
CDR3aa: CAIRGQGGGSYEQYF

abundance: -
len: 13
v_gene: TRBV10-3
j_gene: TRBJ2-7
d_gene: -
CDR3nt: TGTGCCACCTCACGCGGGGAAGCCTACGAGCAGTACTTC
CDR3aa: CATSRGEAYEQYF

abundance: -
len: 17
v_gene: TRBV6-2/TRBV6-3
j_gene: TRBJ1-2
d_gene: -
CDR3nt: TGTGCCAGCAGTTACGATACCGGGGCGGTTGTCGGCTATGGCTACACCTTC
CDR3aa: CASSYDTGAVVGYGYTF

abundance: once
len: 14
v_gene: TRBV5-6
j_gene: TRBJ2-7
d_gene: TRBD1
CDR3nt: TGTGCCAGCAGAAAAAGACAGGGTAGCTACGAGCAGTACTTC
CDR3aa: CASRKRQGSYEQYF

abundance: few
len: 15
v_gene: TRBV5-4
j_gene: TRBJ2-3
d_gene: -
CDR3nt: TGTGCCAGCAGCTCCGCACCCGTGAGCACAGATACGCAGTATTTT
CDR3aa: CASSSAPVSTDTQYF

abundance: -
len: 14
v_gene: TRBV6-5
j_gene: TRBJ1-4
d_gene: -
CDR3nt: TGTGCCAGCAGTTTCCGGGGCGCCAATGAAAAACTGTTTTTT
CDR3aa: CASSFRGANEKLFF

abundance: -
len: 15
v_gene: TRBV7-8
j_gene: TRBJ2-6
d_gene: TRBD1
CDR3nt: TGTGCCAGCAGGCAGAGGGGGCGTGGGGCCAACGTCCTGACTTTC
CDR3aa: CASRQRGRGANVLTF

abundance: -
len: 16
v_gene: TRBV10-3
j_gene: TRBJ2-5
d_gene: TRBD1
CDR3nt: TGTGCCATCAGTCCAGGGACAGGGAACGGCATAAAGACCCAGTACTTC
CDR3aa: CAISPGTGNGIKTQYF

abundance: -
len: 16
v_gene: TRBV19
j_gene: TRBJ2-3
d_gene: -
CDR3nt: TGTGCCAGTAGTATAGGGCAGTCCTCTAGCACAGATACGCAGTATTTT
CDR3aa: CASSIGQSSSTDTQYF

abundance: -
len: 14
v_gene: TRBV7-2
j_gene: TRBJ1-2
d_gene: -
CDR3nt: TGTGCCAGCAGCTCCCCCGGCCGGGGCTTTGGCTACACCTTC
CDR3aa: CASSSPGRGFGYTF

abundance: -
len: 16
v_gene: TRBV19
j_gene: TRBJ1-1
d_gene: -
CDR3nt: TGTGCCAGTAGTATAGGGAGGGGCAGGGCGAACACTGAAGCTTTCTTT
CDR3aa: CASSIGRGRANTEAFF

abundance: few
len: 14
v_gene: TRBV30
j_gene: TRBJ1-2
d_gene: -
CDR3nt: TGTGCCTGGAGTGTACGGAAAGCTCGCTATGGCTACACCTTC
CDR3aa: CAWSVRKARYGYTF

abundance: once
len: 11
v_gene: TRBV6-5
j_gene: TRBJ2-7
d_gene: -
CDR3nt: TGTGCCAGCACGAGGACCTACGAGCAGTACTTC
CDR3aa: CASTRTYEQYF

abundance: -
len: 14
v_gene: TRBV9
j_gene: TRBJ2-1
d_gene: -
CDR3nt: TGTGCCAGCAGCGCCCAGGACGGACCCAATGAGCAGTTCTTC
CDR3aa: CASSAQDGPNEQFF

abundance: -
len: 14
v_gene: TRBV6-5
j_gene: TRBJ2-1
d_gene: -
CDR3nt: TGTGCCAGCAGTTATCCAGGACAACTCGATGAGCAGTTCTTC
CDR3aa: CASSYPGQLDEQFF

abundance: -
len: 12
v_gene: TRBV25-1
j_gene: TRBJ2-7
d_gene: TRBD2
CDR3nt: TGTGCCAGCAGGGGGGGGGCCTACGAGCAGTACTTC
CDR3aa: CASRGGAYEQYF

abundance: once
len: 15
v_gene: TRBV5-6
j_gene: TRBJ2-3
d_gene: TRBD1
CDR3nt: TGTGCCAGCAGCCCCGGACAGGGGGCTACAGATACGCAGTATTTT
CDR3aa: CASSPGQGATDTQYF

abundance: -
len: 16
v_gene: TRBV5-6
j_gene: TRBJ1-6
d_gene: -
CDR3nt: TGTGCCAGCAGTTTGAAGAGGGAGGTGAGAAATTCACCCCTCCACTTT
CDR3aa: CASSLKREVRNSPLHF

abundance: -
len: 15
v_gene: TRBV27
j_gene: TRBJ1-4
d_gene: -
CDR3nt: TGTGCCAGCAGTCCCACGGCGGCCCCTAATGAAAAACTGTTTTTT
CDR3aa: CASSPTAAPNEKLFF

abundance: -
len: 14
v_gene: TRBV5-4
j_gene: TRBJ2-7
d_gene: TRBD1
CDR3nt: TGTGCCAGCAGTCCCCCGGGACAGTACCACGAGCAGTACTTC
CDR3aa: CASSPPGQYHEQYF

abundance: once
len: 14
v_gene: TRBV19
j_gene: TRBJ1-4
d_gene: TRBD1
CDR3nt: TGTGCCACCGACTTAGGACAGGGAACTTCAAAACTGTTTTTT
CDR3aa: CATDLGQGTSKLFF

abundance: -
len: 14
v_gene: TRBV9
j_gene: TRBJ1-3
d_gene: -
CDR3nt: TGTGCCAGCAGCGTTGACTTCCCTGGAAACACCATATATTTT
CDR3aa: CASSVDFPGNTIYF

abundance: -
len: 13
v_gene: TRBV19
j_gene: TRBJ2-7
d_gene: -
CDR3nt: TGTGCCAGTAGTATAGAAGGGCGTTACGAGCAGTACTTC
CDR3aa: CASSIEGRYEQYF

abundance: -
len: 13
v_gene: TRBV9
j_gene: TRBJ1-2
d_gene: -
CDR3nt: TGTGCCAGCAGCGTCAAATACAGGGATGGCTACACCTTC
CDR3aa: CASSVKYRDGYTF

abundance: -
len: 16
v_gene: TRBV5-6
j_gene: TRBJ2-7
d_gene: TRBD2
CDR3nt: TGTGCCAGCAGTGGGGCTAGCGGGGGGGCGAGGTACGAGCAGTACTTC
CDR3aa: CASSGASGGARYEQYF

abundance: -
len: 15
v_gene: TRBV13
j_gene: TRBJ1-1
d_gene: -
CDR3nt: TGTGCAGCAGCCCCCGGCAGGGAAATGAACACTGAAGCTTTCTTT
CDR3aa: CAAAPGREMNTEAFF

abundance: few
len: 13
v_gene: TRBV2
j_gene: TRBJ1-5
d_gene: TRBD1
CDR3nt: TGTGCCAGCAAGGAGGGGGCAAATCAGCCCCAGCATTTT
CDR3aa: CASKEGANQPQHF

abundance: -
len: 16
v_gene: TRBV7-9
j_gene: TRBJ2-7
d_gene: -
CDR3nt: TGTGCCAGCAGCTTGGGATCTGGAGGGGGGCTCTACGAGCAGTACTTC
CDR3aa: CASSLGSGGGLYEQYF

abundance: -
len: 16
v_gene: TRBV6-2/TRBV6-3
j_gene: TRBJ1-4
d_gene: -
CDR3nt: TGTGCCAGCCGTTTCCAGGGACGGGGCTACAATGAAAAACTGTTTTTT
CDR3aa: CASRFQGRGYNEKLFF

abundance: -
len: 18
v_gene: TRBV5-6
j_gene: TRBJ2-6
d_gene: -
CDR3nt: TGTGCCAGCAAACTGGGGGGACCCCTGGGCTCTGGGGCCAACGTCCTGACTTTC
CDR3aa: CASKLGGPLGSGANVLTF

abundance: -
len: 16
v_gene: TRBV18
j_gene: TRBJ2-7
d_gene: -
CDR3nt: TGTGCCAGCTCACCAATAATCTCAGGCTTGGGGAACGAGCAGTACTTC
CDR3aa: CASSPIISGLGNEQYF

abundance: -
len: 15
v_gene: TRBV7-8
j_gene: TRBJ2-1
d_gene: -
CDR3nt: TGTGCCAGCAGCTCCCGGGGAAGGGGGTACAATGAGCAGTTCTTC
CDR3aa: CASSSRGRGYNEQFF

abundance: -
len: 15
v_gene: TRBV14
j_gene: TRBJ2-1
d_gene: TRBD2
CDR3nt: TGTGCCAGCAGCCAAACTAGCGGGGGCGGGAATGAGCAGTTCTTC
CDR3aa: CASSQTSGGGNEQFF